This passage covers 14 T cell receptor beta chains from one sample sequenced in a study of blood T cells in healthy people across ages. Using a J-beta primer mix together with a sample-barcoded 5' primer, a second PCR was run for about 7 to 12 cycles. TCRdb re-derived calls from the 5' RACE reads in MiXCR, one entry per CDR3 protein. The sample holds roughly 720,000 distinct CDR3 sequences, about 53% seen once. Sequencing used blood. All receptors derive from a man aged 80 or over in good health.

The CDR3 region has the DNA TGTGCCAGCAGCCCCCAGGTGGACACGAACACTGAAGCTTTCTTT. Translated: CASSPQVDTNTEAFF. This rearrangement joins TRBV7-2 to TRBJ1-1; a possible D gene is TRBD1 (5 bases). Germline V CDR1 and CDR2: SGHTA, FQGNSA. The CDR3 covers 15 residues. The V end lost 5 bases, the J end lost 1 base, and 14 bases lay between the germline ends.

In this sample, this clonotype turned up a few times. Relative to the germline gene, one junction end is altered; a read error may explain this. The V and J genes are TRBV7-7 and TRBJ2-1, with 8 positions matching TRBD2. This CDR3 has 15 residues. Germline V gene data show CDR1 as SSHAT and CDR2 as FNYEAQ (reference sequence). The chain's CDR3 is CASSQGLAGRNEQFF. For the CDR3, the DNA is TGTGCTAGCAGCCAGGGCCTAGCGGGCCGTAATGAGCAGTTCTTC.

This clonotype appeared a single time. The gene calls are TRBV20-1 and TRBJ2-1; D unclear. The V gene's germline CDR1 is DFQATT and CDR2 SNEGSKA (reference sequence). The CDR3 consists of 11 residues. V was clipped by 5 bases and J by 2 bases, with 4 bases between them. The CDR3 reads CSADTYNEQFF. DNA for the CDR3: TGCAGTGCTGACACCTACAATGAGCAGTTCTTC.

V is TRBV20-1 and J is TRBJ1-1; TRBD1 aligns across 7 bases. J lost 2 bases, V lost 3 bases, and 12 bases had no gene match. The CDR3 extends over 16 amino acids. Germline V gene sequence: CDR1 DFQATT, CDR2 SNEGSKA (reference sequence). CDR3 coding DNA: TGCAGTGCTAGTACGAGGGGGCGCGGGTTAAACACTGAAGCTTTCTTT. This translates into CSASTRGRGLNTEAFF.

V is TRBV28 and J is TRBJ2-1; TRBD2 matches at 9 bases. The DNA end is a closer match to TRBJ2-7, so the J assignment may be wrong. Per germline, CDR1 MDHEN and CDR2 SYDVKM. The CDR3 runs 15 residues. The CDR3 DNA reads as TGTGCCAGCAGTTTAAGGACTAGCGAGAGCTATGAGCAGTACTTC. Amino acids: CASSLRTSESYEQYF.

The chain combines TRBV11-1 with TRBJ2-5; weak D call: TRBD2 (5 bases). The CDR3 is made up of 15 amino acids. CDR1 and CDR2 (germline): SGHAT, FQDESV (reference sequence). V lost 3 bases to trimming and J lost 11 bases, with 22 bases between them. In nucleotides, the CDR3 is TGTGCCAGCAGCTTCCCTCTTGCGGGCCCCCCCCAGCAGTACTTC. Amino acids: CASSFPLAGPPQQYF.

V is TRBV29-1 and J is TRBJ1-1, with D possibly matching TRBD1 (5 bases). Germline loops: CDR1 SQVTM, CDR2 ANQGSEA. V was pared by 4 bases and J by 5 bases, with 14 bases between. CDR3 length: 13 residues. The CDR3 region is CSVVRGSSTEAFF. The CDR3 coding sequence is TGCAGCGTTGTGCGGGGCTCTTCAACTGAAGCTTTCTTT.

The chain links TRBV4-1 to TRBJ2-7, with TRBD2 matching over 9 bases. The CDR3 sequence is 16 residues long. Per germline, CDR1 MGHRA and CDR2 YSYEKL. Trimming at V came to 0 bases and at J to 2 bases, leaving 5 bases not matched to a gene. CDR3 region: CASSQDLASGTYEQYF. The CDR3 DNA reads TGCGCCAGCAGCCAAGATCTCGCTAGCGGGACCTACGAGCAGTACTTC.

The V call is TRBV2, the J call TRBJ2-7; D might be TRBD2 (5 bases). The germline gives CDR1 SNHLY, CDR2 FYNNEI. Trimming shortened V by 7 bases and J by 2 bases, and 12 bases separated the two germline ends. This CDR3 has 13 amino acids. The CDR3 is CASTASGTYEQYF. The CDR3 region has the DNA TGTGCCAGCACCGCCAGCGGCACCTACGAGCAGTACTTC.

CDR3 coding DNA: TGTGCCAGCAGCTTAGAGGGGGTGGGCGCCGGCACAGATACGCAGTATTTT. It codes for CASSLEGVGAGTDTQYF. The chain is built from TRBV7-2 and TRBJ2-3, with a weak D call TRBD1 (6 bases). Germline assignment: CDR1 SGHTA and CDR2 FQGNSA. Trimming pared 1 base from V and 1 base from J, leaving 15 bases between. This CDR3 spans 17 amino acids.

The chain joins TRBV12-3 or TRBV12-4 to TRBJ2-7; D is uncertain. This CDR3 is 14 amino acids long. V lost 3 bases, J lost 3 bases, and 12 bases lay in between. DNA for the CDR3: TGTGCCAGCAGTTTGGCGGCGTTTGGCTACGAGCAGTACTTC. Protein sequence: CASSLAAFGYEQYF.

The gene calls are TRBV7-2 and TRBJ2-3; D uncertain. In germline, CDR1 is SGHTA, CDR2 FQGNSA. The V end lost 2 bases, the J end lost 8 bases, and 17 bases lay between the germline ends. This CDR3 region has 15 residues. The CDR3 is CASSLRAAKGATQYF. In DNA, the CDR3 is TGTGCCAGCAGCTTAAGAGCCGCCAAGGGCGCTACGCAGTATTTT. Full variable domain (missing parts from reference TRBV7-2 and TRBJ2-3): GAGVSQSPSNKVTEKGKDVELRCDPISGHTALYWYRQSLGQGLEFLIYFQGNSAPDKSGLPSDRFSAERTGGSVSTLTIQRTQQEDSAVYLCASSLRAAKGATQYFGPGTRLTVL.

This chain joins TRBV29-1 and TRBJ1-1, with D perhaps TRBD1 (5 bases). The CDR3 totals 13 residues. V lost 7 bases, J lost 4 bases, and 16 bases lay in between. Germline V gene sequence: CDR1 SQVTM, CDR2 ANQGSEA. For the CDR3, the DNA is TGCAGCGCAGGACAAGGTTTTGGCACTGAAGCTTTCTTT. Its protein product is CSAGQGFGTEAFF.

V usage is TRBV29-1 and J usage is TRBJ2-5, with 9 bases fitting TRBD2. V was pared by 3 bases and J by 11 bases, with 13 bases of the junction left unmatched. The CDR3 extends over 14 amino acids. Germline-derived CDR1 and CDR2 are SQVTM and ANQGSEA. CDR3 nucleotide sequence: TGCAGCGTTGAGCCTAGCGGGATAGGAAATGAGCAGTACTTC. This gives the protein CSVEPSGIGNEQYF.